Presented here are 16 T cell receptor beta chains from one specimen sequenced in a study of T cells in tuberculosis. Some clones are missing from TCRdb's copy, which holds only in-frame ones; the method was immunoSEQ multiplex PCR. Seen here are roughly 24,000 clones, about 97% observed once, and the top ten hold around 6.2%. Source material: PBMCs. These receptors were obtained from a donor aged 10 to 29 with latent tuberculosis or without tuberculosis infection.

The CDR3 bases are TGTGCCAGCTCACCAGTCGACAGTACCGTGAATCAGCCCCAGCATTTT. It specifies CASSPVDSTVNQPQHF. The chain recombines TRBV18 with TRBJ1-5, with D possibly TRBD1 on 5 matching bases. The CDR3 sequence is 16 residues long. Germline V gene lookup returns CDR1 KGHSH and CDR2 LQKENI. Trimming removed 2 bases from V and 4 bases from J, with 15 bases in between.

V and J are TRBV29-1 and TRBJ2-2; 8 positions agree with TRBD1. The V segment lost 7 bases and the J segment 1 base; nucleotides outside the gene matches: 8. Germline V gene sequence: CDR1 SQVTM, CDR2 ANQGSEA. The CDR3 has 15 residues. CDR3 protein: CSAFVGTGNTGELFF. The DNA of the CDR3 is TGCAGCGCATTTGTCGGGACAGGGAACACCGGGGAGCTGTTTTTT.

The chain is built from TRBV19 and TRBJ1-2; D perhaps matches TRBD1 (5 bases). The CDR3 runs 16 residues. The V end was cut by 4 bases, the J end by 0 bases, with 15 bases between. Germline V CDR1 and CDR2: LNHDA, SQIVND (reference sequence). The CDR3: CASSTLREGPNYGYTF. DNA of the CDR3: TGTGCCAGTAGTACCCTCAGGGAGGGGCCTAACTATGGCTACACCTTC.

V is TRBV29-1 and J is TRBJ2-3; 7 nucleotides line up with TRBD1. The CDR3 contains 15 residues. Looked up from germline, CDR1 is SQVTM and CDR2 is ANQGSEA. Trimming cost V 4 bases and J 0 bases; bases outside gene matches: 7. The CDR3 is CSVAKGGTSTDTQYF. The CDR3 bases are TGCAGCGTTGCGAAAGGGGGCACTAGCACAGATACGCAGTATTTT.

This clone was observed a single time. This chain links TRBV7-2 with TRBJ2-3; TRBD2 matches at 7 bases. V was pared by 2 bases and J by 1 base, with 6 bases of the junction left unmatched. The CDR3 loop spans 16 amino acids. Looked up from germline, CDR1 is SGHTA and CDR2 is FQGNSA. The chain's CDR3 is CASSLWGGEGTDTQYF. The CDR3 nucleotides are TGTGCCAGCAGCTTATGGGGGGGTGAGGGCACAGATACGCAGTATTTT.

The chain couples TRBV6-5 to TRBJ2-7; 8 bases are shared with TRBD1. The trim removed 5 bases at V and 4 bases at J, leaving 1 base unmatched. The CDR3 is 12 residues long. Germline V gives CDR1 MNHEY, CDR2 SVGAGI. Here the CDR3 DNA reads TGTGCCAGCAGTCGACAGGGGTACGAGCAGTACTTC. It codes for CASSRQGYEQYF.

The J gene is TRBJ2-7, the V gene TRBV6-5; D might be TRBD1 (5 bases). This CDR3 contains 12 residues. Trimming removed 6 bases from V and 9 bases from J, with 15 bases in between. The germline V gene has CDR1 MNHEY and CDR2 SVGAGI. In nucleotides, the CDR3 is TGTGCCAGCAGGTCATCAGGGAAAGGGCAGTACTTC. Protein product: CASRSSGKGQYF.

This rearrangement joins TRBV4-2 to TRBJ2-6; D gene unclear. The V end lost 2 bases, the J end lost 1 base, and 3 bases lay between the germline ends. Germline V CDR1 and CDR2: LGHNA, YNFKEQ. The CDR3 is 14 residues long. CDR3 loop: CASSQISGANVLTF. CDR3 DNA sequence: TGTGCCAGCAGCCAAATATCTGGGGCCAACGTCCTGACTTTC.

The rearrangement joins TRBV11-3 to TRBJ2-3; 11 bases match TRBD2. Germline CDR1 SGHNT, CDR2 YENEEA. The CDR3 has 16 residues. Losses at the gene ends were 2 bases for V and 5 bases for J; bases not matched to a gene: 6. The CDR3 region is CASSLRLAGIGDTQYF. In DNA, the CDR3 is TGTGCCAGCAGCTTAAGACTAGCGGGAATTGGAGATACGCAGTATTTT.

This clone was seen a handful of times. The chain has TRBV5-1 and TRBJ1-1, with D unresolved. This CDR3 has 14 amino acids. V shed 4 bases and J shed 7 bases, with 17 bases lying between them. Germline V gene sequence: CDR1 SGHRS, CDR2 YFSETQ. CDR3 loop: CASSPDGLGGEAFF. CDR3 in DNA: TGCGCCAGCAGCCCGGATGGACTTGGAGGTGAAGCTTTCTTT.

The V gene is TRBV19, the J gene TRBJ1-6, with 7 nucleotides matching TRBD1. The CDR3 totals 14 residues. V shed 9 bases, J shed 7 bases, and the junction held 9 bases outside the gene matches. Per germline, CDR1 LNHDA and CDR2 SQIVND (reference sequence). The CDR3 is CASEGGQQNSPLHF. The DNA of the CDR3 is TGTGCCAGCGAGGGGGGACAGCAAAATTCACCCCTCCACTTT.

V and J are TRBV11-3 and TRBJ2-7, with a tentative D call TRBD2 (5 bases). Looked up from germline, CDR1 is SGHNT and CDR2 is YENEEA. Between the trimmed V and J ends, which lost 6 bases and 7 bases, there was a span of 10 bases. The CDR3 consists of 11 residues. The CDR3 region is CASSPGGEQYF. In DNA, the CDR3 is TGTGCCAGCAGTCCCGGAGGTGAGCAGTACTTC.

V usage is TRBV11-2 and J usage is TRBJ1-1; 9 nucleotides agree with TRBD1. Losses at the gene ends were 3 bases for V and 0 bases for J; bases not matched to a gene: 5. The CDR3 length is 16 residues. Germline V gives CDR1 SGHAT, CDR2 FQNNGV. The CDR3: CASSLTGGMMNTEAFF. The CDR3 coding sequence is TGTGCCAGCAGCTTGACAGGGGGGATGATGAACACTGAAGCTTTCTTT.

In its sample, this clone was seen once. The gene calls are TRBV18 and TRBJ1-2; TRBD1 agrees at 11 bases. V trimming: 3 bases; J trimming: 4 bases; junction bases outside the gene matches: 1. The CDR3 is 14 amino acids. CDR1 KGHSH and CDR2 LQKENI come from the germline V gene. The CDR3 coding sequence is TGTGCCAGCTCACCGGACAGGGGGCCCTATGGCTACACCTTC. This codes for CASSPDRGPYGYTF. Based on the CDR3 plus reference TRBV18 and TRBJ1-2, the full variable domain is NAGVMQNPRHLVRRRGQEARLRCSPMKGHSHVYWYRQLPEEGLKFMVYLQKENIIDESGMPKERFSAEFPKEGPSILRIQQVVRGDSAAYFCASSPDRGPYGYTFGSGTRLTVV.

J is TRBJ1-1 and V is TRBV4-1, with TRBD1 matching 7 bases. Germline V gene data show CDR1 as MGHRA and CDR2 as YSYEKL. The J segment lost 7 bases and the V segment lost 4 bases, leaving 6 bases of the junction unmatched. The CDR3 is made up of 13 amino acids. CDR3 residues: CASSPGTVREAFF. The CDR3 bases are TGCGCCAGCAGCCCCGGGACAGTTCGTGAAGCTTTCTTT.

The chain employs TRBV7-2 and TRBJ2-7; 7 nucleotides match TRBD1. Trimming took 5 bases from V and 2 from J; bases not matched to a gene: 3. CDR3 length equals 13 residues. CDR1 and CDR2 from the germline V gene are SGHTA and FQGNSA. The CDR3 coding sequence is TGTGCCAGCAGCCGGGACAGAGCCTACGAGCAGTACTTC. Its protein is CASSRDRAYEQYF.